The 10 T cell receptor beta chains in this list originate from one sample, sequenced in a study of blood T cell repertoires in COVID-19. Here immunoSEQ multiplex PCR was the method, and the copy in TCRdb shows in-frame clones only, minus some. The data contain hundreds of thousands of clones, more than 80% of them singletons. Material for sequencing was peripheral blood. These receptors all come from a woman aged 25 to 39 with active or convalescent COVID-19.

DNA for the CDR3: TGTGCCAGCAGTTACGATCCCGGGGGACCCTACGAGCAGTACTTC. Its translation is CASSYDPGGPYEQYF. This chain connects TRBV6-5 to TRBJ2-7, with a possible D match to TRBD2 (6 bases). V was pared by 2 bases and J by 2 bases, with 13 bases between. This CDR3 spans 15 amino acids. CDR1 is MNHEY and CDR2 is SVGAGI in the germline V gene.

The V and J genes are TRBV6-4 and TRBJ2-1, with 7 positions matching TRBD2. In germline, CDR1 is MRHNA, CDR2 SNTAGT. The length of the CDR3 is 17 residues. J lost 5 bases, V lost 0 bases, and 10 bases had no gene match. The CDR3 region has the DNA TGTGCCAGCAGTGACTCTCCCGGGGGAGGGCCCCACAATGAGCAGTTCTTC. Its protein is CASSDSPGGGPHNEQFF.

This clone appeared a single time. The chain uses TRBV7-9 and TRBJ1-5; TRBD1 agrees at 8 bases. Germline CDR1 is SEHNR and CDR2 is FQNEAQ (reference sequence). V was clipped by 5 bases and J by 0 bases; unmatched bases: 15. The CDR3 contains 19 residues. Here the CDR3 DNA reads TGTGCCAGCAGCCGGGGGGAGACAGGGGAAATGCGTAGCAATCAGCCCCAGCATTTT. Translated: CASSRGETGEMRSNQPQHF.

The J gene is TRBJ1-6, the V gene TRBV19; tentatively, D is TRBD1 (6 bases). CDR3 length equals 15 residues. The germline V gene encodes CDR1 LNHDA and CDR2 SQIVND (reference sequence). Trimming removed 4 bases from V and 5 bases from J, with 12 bases in between. The CDR3 sequence: CASSTLQGNNSPLHF. In DNA, the CDR3 is TGTGCCAGTAGTACCCTACAGGGAAATAATTCACCCCTCCACTTT.

This rearrangement joins TRBV10-2 to TRBJ2-3; 8 nucleotides align to TRBD1. Per the germline V gene, CDR1 is WSHSY and CDR2 is SAAADI. The CDR3 is made up of 15 amino acids. V lost 6 bases and J lost 2; bases outside the gene matches: 7. CDR3 protein: CASRRTDRATDTQYF. CDR3 in DNA: TGCGCCAGCAGAAGGACGGACAGGGCCACAGATACGCAGTATTTT.

The chain employs TRBV6-5 and TRBJ1-2, with D unresolved. Trimming stripped 2 bases from V and 10 bases from J, with 14 bases between. The CDR3 is 13 residues long. Germline V gene lookup returns CDR1 MNHEY and CDR2 SVGAGI. The CDR3 DNA reads as TGTGCCAGCAGTTACAAACTCGACATAAACTACACCTTC. It is translated as CASSYKLDINYTF.

Regarding this clone: This specimen includes other DNA sequences encoding the same CDR3. This rearrangement joins TRBV29-1 to TRBJ1-1; D unresolved. Germline-derived CDR1 and CDR2 are SQVTM and ANQGSEA. Deletions cut 3 bases from V and 0 bases from J, with 8 bases between. The CDR3 is made up of 13 amino acids. The DNA of the CDR3 is TGCAGCGTTGAGTCACAGATGAACACTGAAGCTTTCTTT. Encoded protein: CSVESQMNTEAFF. The whole variable domain, filled in from reference TRBV29-1 and TRBJ1-1, reads SAVISQKPSRDICQRGTSLTIQCQVDSQVTMMFWYRQQPGQSLTLIATANQGSEATYESGFVIDKFPISRPNLTFSTLTVSNMSPEDSSIYLCSVESQMNTEAFFGQGTRLTVV.

V is TRBV10-3 and J is TRBJ1-2; D is ambiguous. The germline gives CDR1 ENHRY, CDR2 SYGVKD. Trimming pared 2 bases from V and 4 bases from J, leaving 17 bases between. This CDR3 is built from 16 residues. CDR3 residues: CAISEATEGSFYGYTF. CDR3 sequence (DNA): TGTGCCATCAGTGAGGCCACGGAGGGATCCTTCTATGGCTACACCTTC.

The chain has TRBV4-1 and TRBJ2-3, with 9 bases that match TRBD2. The V gene end was trimmed by 2 bases and the J gene end by 4 bases; junction bases not matched to a gene: 10. The germline CDR1 and CDR2 sequences are MGHRA and YSYEKL. The CDR3 has 17 residues. CDR3: CASSQLRAASGADTQYF. DNA for the CDR3: TGCGCCAGCAGCCAACTCCGGGCGGCTAGCGGGGCAGATACGCAGTATTTT.

The V gene is TRBV21-1, the J gene TRBJ2-7; the table's D call TRBD2 went unverified against the DNA. TRBV21-1 constitutes a pseudogene. The CDR3 contains 16 residues. The CDR3 nucleotides are TGTGCCAGCAGCAATCCGAGGATTGGGAGCTCCTACGAGCAGTACTTC. Its protein product is CASSNPRIGSSYEQYF.